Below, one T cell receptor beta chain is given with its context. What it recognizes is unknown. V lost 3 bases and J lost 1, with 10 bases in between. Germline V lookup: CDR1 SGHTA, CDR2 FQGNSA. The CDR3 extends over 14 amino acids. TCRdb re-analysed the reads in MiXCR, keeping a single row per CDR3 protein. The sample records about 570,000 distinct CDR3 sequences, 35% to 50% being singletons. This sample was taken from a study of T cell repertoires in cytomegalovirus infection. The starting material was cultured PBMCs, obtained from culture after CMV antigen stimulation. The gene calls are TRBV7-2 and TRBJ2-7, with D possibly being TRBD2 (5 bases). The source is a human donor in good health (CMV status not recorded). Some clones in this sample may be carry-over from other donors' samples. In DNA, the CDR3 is TGTGCCAGCAGCTTGATCCGGGGATCCTACGAGCAGTACTTC. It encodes CASSLIRGSYEQYF.